In this sample, the clone carrying this TCR beta chain turned up a few times. The data were produced by immunoSEQ multiplex PCR, yet TCRdb's version contains in-frame clones alone and is incomplete. Of 90,000 to 150,000 clones listed, about 85% are singletons. This specimen belongs to a study of blood T cell repertoires in COVID-19. The overall study: The United States, Italy and Spain provided the acute and convalescent COVID-19 samples. T cells, B-cell-depleted T cells, or PBMCs provided the cDNA or gDNA that served as material.

Sequencing was carried out using peripheral blood. The receptor was derived from a man aged 80 or over with acute or convalescent COVID-19.

The CDR3 nucleotides are TGCGCCAGCAGCGCTGGGGGGACAGGGGGCTACAATGAGCAGTTCTTC. Amino acid sequence: CASSAGGTGGYNEQFF. V and J are TRBV5-1 and TRBJ2-1, with 11 bases that match TRBD1. Germline loops: CDR1 SGHRS, CDR2 YFSETQ. With V trimmed by 4 bases and J by 3 bases, 6 bases remained unmatched. This CDR3 has 16 amino acids.